This T cell receptor (beta chain) was recovered during a study of graft-versus-host responses after intestinal transplantation. Across the study: All recipients got anti-thymocyte globulin induction, then tacrolimus and steroids for about 3 years.

Using immunoSEQ multiplex PCR, the repertoire was profiled, and TCRdb retains in-frame clones only, with some absent. The data hold about 61,000 clones, with around 93% observed a single time. The study's findings and limits: Among recipient marrow samples, GvH clones were found; some appeared first in ileum or blood.

Trimming cost V 5 bases and J 6 bases, with 16 bases left between them. The length of the CDR3 is 14 residues. Germline V gives CDR1 MNHEY, CDR2 SVGAGI. In regard to this clone: Its antigen is as yet unknown.

The clonotype comes from a human donor who was the organ donor for an intestinal transplant. The chain uses TRBV6-5 and TRBJ1-1; no clear D. The sample consisted of unstimulated CD4+ T cells sorted from spleen or lymph node cells, taken before transplant. The CDR3 reads CASSVSDLSPEAFF. The CDR3 DNA reads as TGTGCCAGCAGTGTATCGGACCTCTCGCCTGAAGCTTTCTTT.